This T cell receptor beta chain was sequenced during a study of cytomegalovirus exposure and HLA in healthy donors. PCR was performed using 60 Vbeta and 13 Jbeta primers. Clones were read by immunoSEQ multiplex PCR, and TCRdb kept only the in-frame ones, dropping some. The table has roughly 250,000 clones, almost 85% seen once; the top ten hold 2% to 2.5%. Germline V gene data show CDR1 as SGHTA and CDR2 as FQGNSA. The V gene end was trimmed by 5 bases and the J gene end by 3 bases; junction bases not matched to a gene: 6. CDR3 length equals 15 residues. The specimen was PBMCs. The receptor comes from a woman between 35 and 50 years old in good health and CMV-seropositive. The chain is built from TRBV7-2 and TRBJ1-5; 8 nucleotides agree with TRBD1. As DNA, the CDR3 is TGTGCCAGCAGCGTCGACAGGGGCAACAATCAGCCCCAGCATTTT. The encoded protein is CASSVDRGNNQPQHF.